The present T cell receptor beta chain was sequenced within a study of beta chain features in type 1 diabetes. Overall study results and limits: HLA influence on TCRB rearrangement stayed unresolved here. All four CD4+ subsets from Type 1 diabetes patients carried moderately but significantly shorter TCRB CDR3s.

The study reverse transcribed the entire isolated RNA, so it sequenced expressed TCRB transcripts. Libraries were prepared by immunoSEQ multiplex PCR; TCRdb keeps only in-frame clonotypes and omits some of them. The data contain around 160,000 clones, 50% to 70% of them singletons. The V gene's germline CDR1 is SGHRS and CDR2 YFSETQ. J was trimmed by 3 bases and V by 7 bases; bases with no gene match: 9. The CDR3 length is 15 residues. As to this clone: Its antigen is still unknown.

Source material: naive CD4+ T cells from blood. The chain combines TRBV5-1 with TRBJ2-3; 9 bases are a match to TRBD1. This clonotype was obtained from a man under 40 with type 1 diabetes. CDR3 protein: CASGAGTGRTDTQYF. Written as DNA, the CDR3 is TGCGCCAGCGGCGCCGGGACAGGGCGAACAGATACGCAGTATTTT.